Shown below are 24 T cell receptor beta chains from a single sample sequenced in a study of shared clonotypes between healthy human individuals. CD8 cells classed as naive were CD45RO-negative and positively selected for CCR7, excluding terminally differentiated effector memory CD45RA+ cells. Produced via immunoSEQ multiplex PCR; TCRdb's table is partial and in-frame only. Of some 2,000,000 clones in the sample, approximately 94% were seen once. Sequenced material: naive CD8+ T cells sorted from blood. These receptors were taken from a man between 18 and 35 years old in good health.

This chain connects TRBV5-6 to TRBJ2-3; tentative D call: TRBD2 (5 bases). The V end lost 4 bases, the J end lost 1 base, and 10 bases lay between the germline ends. The CDR3 sequence is 14 residues long. Germline CDR1 SGHDT, CDR2 YYEEEE. CDR3 DNA sequence: TGTGCCAGCAGCGACGAGGAGGGCACAGATACGCAGTATTTT. Protein sequence: CASSDEEGTDTQYF. The variable domain in full, completed from reference TRBV5-6 and TRBJ2-3, reads DAGVTQSPTHLIKTRGQQVTLRCSPKSGHDTVSWYQQALGQGPQFIFQYYEEEERQRGNFPDRFSGHQFPNYSSELNVNALLLGDSALYLCASSDEEGTDTQYFGPGTRLTVL.

This sequence joins TRBV7-6 and TRBJ2-7; weak D call: TRBD2 (5 bases). Trimming took 4 bases from V and 5 from J, leaving 12 bases between them. CDR1 and CDR2 (germline): SGHVS, FNYEAQ. This CDR3 has 13 amino acids. CDR3 nucleotides: TGTGCCAGCAGCTACCCGGGAAGCCACGAGCAGTACTTC. Protein: CASSYPGSHEQYF.

CDR3: CASSSLGGANEQFF. In DNA form, the CDR3 reads TGTGCCAGCAGCTCTCTAGGAGGAGCAAATGAGCAGTTCTTC. V usage is TRBV5-6 and J usage is TRBJ2-1; D is possibly TRBD2 (5 bases). Germline CDR1 and CDR2: SGHDT and YYEEEE. The CDR3 length is 14 residues. Trimming shortened V by 3 bases and J by 7 bases, and 14 bases separated the two germline ends.

The chain uses TRBV7-8 and TRBJ2-2, with TRBD1 matching over 10 bases. The junction had 6 bases not matched to a gene; V was cut back by 2 bases and J by 3 bases. Germline CDR1 SGHVS, CDR2 FQNEAQ. The length of the CDR3 is 17 residues. Here the CDR3 DNA reads TGTGCCAGCAGCTTACCCGGGACAGGGGTAGACACCGGGGAGCTGTTTTTT. Protein sequence: CASSLPGTGVDTGELFF.

J is TRBJ2-7 and V is TRBV29-1; D assignment may be TRBD1 or TRBD2 (5 bases each). V was trimmed by 6 bases and J by 3 bases, leaving 21 bases between them. Germline loops: CDR1 SQVTM, CDR2 ANQGSEA. The CDR3 is made up of 15 amino acids. CDR3 in amino acids: CSVSERDRPDYEQYF. DNA of the CDR3: TGCAGCGTCTCTGAACGGGACCGTCCGGACTACGAGCAGTACTTC.

The gene calls are TRBV27 and TRBJ1-4; D gene ambiguous. The CDR3 is 16 residues long. Germline V gene sequence: CDR1 MNHEY, CDR2 SMNVEV (reference sequence). V gave up 5 bases and J gave up 0 bases, with 13 bases separating them. The CDR3 reads CASSPHIVSTNEKLFF. The CDR3 DNA is TGTGCCAGCAGTCCCCACATCGTTTCAACTAATGAAAAACTGTTTTTT.

A word on this clone: The sample carries other DNA sequences with the same CDR3. This rearrangement joins TRBV7-9 to TRBJ2-7, with a weak D call TRBD2 (6 bases). The germline V gene has CDR1 SEHNR and CDR2 FQNEAQ (reference sequence). The ends were cut back, 5 bases at V and 3 bases at J, with 8 bases in the middle. This CDR3 has 12 residues. The CDR3 nucleotides are TGTGCCAGCAGCCGACTAGACTACGAGCAGTACTTC. Residues: CASSRLDYEQYF.

The J gene is TRBJ2-3, the V gene TRBV5-1, with D perhaps matching TRBD2 (6 bases). Between the trimmed V and J ends, which lost 3 bases and 2 bases, there was a span of 16 bases. Germline V gene sequence: CDR1 SGHRS, CDR2 YFSETQ. The CDR3 has 16 amino acids. In DNA, the CDR3 is TGCGCCAGCAGCTCGACCACGACTAGTAACACAGATACGCAGTATTTT. Translation: CASSSTTTSNTDTQYF.

The chain recombines TRBV6-5 with TRBJ1-2; 10 nucleotides align to TRBD1. This CDR3 is built from 14 residues. Trimming removed 7 bases from V and 4 bases from J; junction bases left unmatched: 6. Germline CDR1 is MNHEY and CDR2 is SVGAGI. DNA for the CDR3: TGTGCCAGCACCCCGGGACAGGGGCTCTATGGCTACACCTTC. Its translation is CASTPGQGLYGYTF.

The V and J genes are TRBV28 and TRBJ2-1, with D perhaps TRBD1 or TRBD2 (6 bases each). Germline-derived CDR1 and CDR2 are MDHEN and SYDVKM. The V end was cut by 5 bases, the J end by 4 bases, with 9 bases between. There are 13 residues in the CDR3. The DNA for the CDR3 is TGTGCCAGCAGTCGGAGGGGGTACAATGAGCAGTTCTTC. Amino acid sequence: CASSRRGYNEQFF.

J is TRBJ2-1 and V is TRBV7-9; 7 bases map to TRBD2. V lost 2 bases, J lost 7 bases, and 8 bases stayed unmatched. CDR3 length: 15 amino acids. Germline V gene data show CDR1 as SEHNR and CDR2 as FQNEAQ (reference sequence). The CDR3 sequence: CASSLQTWGGNEQFF. The CDR3 DNA follows: TGTGCCAGCAGCTTACAAACTTGGGGAGGGAATGAGCAGTTCTTC. Variable domain in full (rest from reference TRBV7-9 and TRBJ2-1): DTGVSQNPRHKITKRGQNVTFRCDPISEHNRLYWYRQTLGQGPEFLTYFQNEAQLEKSRLLSDRFSAERPKGSFSTLEIQRTEQGDSAMYLCASSLQTWGGNEQFFGPGTRLTVL.

The CDR3 reads CASGHSTDTQYF. For the CDR3, the DNA is TGTGCTAGTGGCCATTCCACAGATACGCAGTATTTT. The rearrangement uses TRBV12-5 and TRBJ2-3; D is uncertain. Germline CDR1 and CDR2: LGHNT and FRNRAP. This CDR3 has 12 amino acids. The germline V and J ends were trimmed by 6 bases and 2 bases, with 6 bases remaining between them. Together with reference TRBV12-5 and TRBJ2-3, the CDR3 gives the full variable domain: DARVTQTPRHKVTEMGQEVTMRCQPILGHNTVFWYRQTMMQGLELLAYFRNRAPLDDSGMPKDRFSAEMPDATLATLKIQPSEPRDSAVYFCASGHSTDTQYFGPGTRLTVL.

For this clone: Additional DNA sequences in this sample encode the identical CDR3. This sequence joins TRBV7-9 and TRBJ1-2; the match to TRBD1 covers 7 bases. This CDR3 region has 13 residues. Germline V gene lookup returns CDR1 SEHNR and CDR2 FQNEAQ (reference sequence). V was clipped by 3 bases and J by 5 bases; unmatched bases: 3. The CDR3 nucleotides read TGTGCCAGCAGCTTCGGGACAGATTATGGCTACACCTTC. Amino acid sequence: CASSFGTDYGYTF.

This rearrangement joins TRBV25-1 to TRBJ2-7; 9 bases match TRBD1. This CDR3 has 14 amino acids. Losses at the gene ends were 5 bases for V and 6 bases for J; bases not matched to a gene: 8. Germline assignment: CDR1 MGHDK and CDR2 SYGVNS. CDR3 coding DNA: TGTGCCAGCAGTCGAACAGGGGGCGGCGGCGAGCAGTACTTC. This sequence encodes CASSRTGGGGEQYF.

This rearrangement joins TRBV7-2 to TRBJ2-3; TRBD2 is a possible D gene (6 bases). CDR1 and CDR2 (germline): SGHTA, FQGNSA. V was cut by 4 bases and J by 5 bases, with 19 bases left in between. The CDR3 is 16 amino acids. CDR3 protein: CASSSTLSGLGDTQYF. CDR3 DNA sequence: TGTGCCAGCAGCTCAACCTTAAGCGGGCTGGGAGATACGCAGTATTTT.

The CDR3 DNA sequence: TGTGCCAGCAGTGACGAGGACAGACCCTATAGCAATCAGCCCCAGCATTTT. Protein sequence: CASSDEDRPYSNQPQHF. V gene TRBV6-4 combines with J gene TRBJ1-5, with D perhaps TRBD1 (6 bases). Germline values: CDR1 MRHNA, CDR2 SNTAGT. V lost 2 bases, J lost 0 bases, and 14 bases lay in between. CDR3 size: 17 residues.

This sequence joins TRBV7-8 and TRBJ1-1; D gene ambiguous. V gave up 1 base and J gave up 5 bases, with 8 bases separating them. This CDR3 comprises 13 residues. In germline, CDR1 is SGHVS, CDR2 FQNEAQ. The CDR3 nucleotides are TGTGCCAGCAGCTTAGGGACTTTTACTGAAGCTTTCTTT. Its translation: CASSLGTFTEAFF.

The chain couples TRBV6-5 to TRBJ2-1, with 12 bases identical to TRBD2. CDR1 is MNHEY and CDR2 is SVGAGI in the germline V gene. The CDR3 has 15 amino acids. V dropped 5 bases and J dropped 10; count of bases not matched to a gene: 9. Written as DNA, the CDR3 is TGTGCCAGCAGTACCCTAGCGGGAGGGCCCAACGAGCAGTTCTTC. Its protein product is CASSTLAGGPNEQFF.

Notes on this clone: Other DNA sequences in this sample translate to the same CDR3. This rearrangement joins TRBV28 to TRBJ2-7, with D maybe TRBD1 (5 bases). The CDR3 length is 12 residues. Trimming pared 6 bases from V and 0 bases from J, leaving 6 bases between. From germline, CDR1 is MDHEN and CDR2 SYDVKM. This CDR3 reads CASSTGSYEQYF. The DNA for the CDR3 is TGTGCCAGCAGCACAGGCTCCTACGAGCAGTACTTC.

The V call is TRBV19, the J call TRBJ1-1; 9 bases match TRBD1. This CDR3 has 14 amino acids. The J segment lost 2 bases and the V segment lost 5 bases, leaving 3 bases of the junction unmatched. CDR1 LNHDA and CDR2 SQIVND come from the germline V gene (reference sequence). CDR3 sequence reads: CASSWTGENTEAFF. The CDR3 nucleotides read TGTGCCAGTAGTTGGACAGGGGAAAACACTGAAGCTTTCTTT.

The rearrangement uses TRBV7-6 and TRBJ1-5; D not certain. V was pared by 5 bases and J by 3 bases, with 8 bases between. From germline, CDR1 is SGHVS and CDR2 FNYEAQ. This CDR3 comprises 13 residues. CDR3 sequence reads: CASSLEINQPQHF. CDR3 DNA sequence: TGTGCCAGCAGCCTAGAGATCAATCAGCCCCAGCATTTT.

In this sample, this clone turned up once. The chain combines TRBV28 with TRBJ2-7, with D perhaps being TRBD1 or TRBD2 (5 bases each). Germline CDR1 MDHEN, CDR2 SYDVKM. CDR3 length: 13 amino acids. V shed 2 bases and J shed 4 bases, with 9 bases lying between them. The CDR3 DNA reads TGTGCCAGCAGTTTAGGCAGGGAGTACGAGCAGTACTTC. It is translated as CASSLGREYEQYF.

This clone was found a few times. This chain links TRBV27 with TRBJ1-2; the D is unclear. Per the germline V gene, CDR1 is MNHEY and CDR2 is SMNVEV (reference sequence). The CDR3 runs to 13 residues. The germline V and J ends were trimmed by 8 bases and 4 bases, with 14 bases remaining between them. CDR3 bases: TGTGCCAGCGGGCCGGCAGGAGCCTATGGCTACACCTTC. Its translation is CASGPAGAYGYTF.

This chain links TRBV13 with TRBJ2-7; D perhaps matches TRBD2 (6 bases). The CDR3 is 15 amino acids. V was shortened by 5 bases and J by 3 bases, with 17 bases between the two germline ends. Per the germline V gene, CDR1 is PRHDT and CDR2 is FYEKMQ (reference sequence). The CDR3 sequence: CASSDSRDRNYEQYF. The DNA of the CDR3 is TGTGCCAGCAGCGACTCGCGGGATCGCAACTACGAGCAGTACTTC.